The sample holds one count of the clone carrying this T cell receptor beta chain. Its antigen is undetermined. The sample comes from a study of shared clonotypes between healthy human individuals. As handled by the study authors: Sequence data from immunoSEQ were junction-only and lacked quality scores; consequently, filtering differed. Measured with immunoSEQ multiplex PCR; TCRdb has only the in-frame clones, and not every one. V, J and clone size are those of that table, while D and trimming were read from the DNA. Of about 2.1 million clones listed, more than 85% are singletons. V gave up 3 bases and J gave up 0 bases, with 10 bases separating them. The CDR3 spans 14 residues. Germline CDR1 SGDLS, CDR2 YYNGEE. Naive CD8 populations comprised CD45RO-negative cells positively selected for CCR7, excluding terminally differentiated effector memory CD45RA+ cells. The study, taken as a whole, reports: Sequencing depth was a factor that was expected to affect clonotype sharing among donors. Estimated richness values were generally larger in naive subsets than in memory subsets.

The material sequenced was naive CD8+ T cells from PBMCs. The chain employs TRBV9 and TRBJ2-7, with a tentative D call TRBD2 (6 bases). This TCR came from a man between 18 and 29 years old in good health. Some clones in this sample may be carry-over from other donors' samples. CDR3 coding DNA: TGTGCCAGCAGCGAGTGGGACTCCTCCTACGAGCAGTACTTC. Translation gives CASSEWDSSYEQYF.